This T cell receptor (beta chain) was sequenced during a study of identical twins. Trimming shortened V by 5 bases and J by 4 bases, and 18 bases separated the two germline ends. The V gene's germline CDR1 is SGHTA and CDR2 FQGNSA. This CDR3 is 16 amino acids long. TCRdb redid the calling of the 5' RACE reads with MiXCR, one entry per CDR3 protein. The sample carries approximately 550,000 distinct CDR3 sequences, around 22% recorded once. This clonotype came up a few times. The data also belong to a second study, concerning yellow fever vaccine responses in identical twins.

This chain links TRBV7-2 with TRBJ1-3; D gene uncertain. The clonotype originates from a woman aged 18-30 years in good health. Sample: CD4+ T cells sorted from blood. CDR3 protein: CASSLMSGGKGNTIYF. The DNA for the CDR3 is TGTGCCAGCAGCCTTATGAGTGGAGGGAAGGGAAACACCATATATTTT.